This TCR beta chain was captured in a study of shared clonotypes between healthy human individuals. Points on this clone: One junction end does not reproduce the germline sequence, and a read error may be involved.

Looked up from germline, CDR1 is SGHDN and CDR2 is FVKESK. The CDR3 is made up of 13 amino acids. CD8 cells classed as naive were CD45RO-negative and positively selected for CCR7, excluding terminally differentiated effector memory CD45RA+ cells. The test was conducted at deep level. Clones were sequenced by immunoSEQ multiplex PCR, and TCRdb holds only the in-frame ones, with some missing. The sample shows around 1.9 million clones, 93% of them seen only once. The chain recombines TRBV14 with TRBJ1-4, with a weak D call TRBD1 (5 bases). What was sequenced was naive CD8+ T cells from PBMCs. The receptor was derived from a man aged 18 to 30 in good health. Some clones in this sample may be carry-over from other donors' samples. Written as DNA, the CDR3 is TGTGCCAGCAGCCAGGGATCCGGGGCCCGTCAGGATTTT. Translation: CASSQGSGARQDF.